Each of the 14 T cell receptor beta chains below was sequenced from the same sample in a study of T cells in Graves' hyperthyroidism and ophthalmopathy. RNA transcripts provided the source from which TCR beta CDR3 regions were amplified. The TCR CDR3 was amplified in a first-round RT-PCR using the HTBI primer set. MiXCR, applied by TCRdb to the multiplex PCR reads, yields one record per CDR3 protein. The table has hundreds of thousands of distinct CDR3 sequences, about 15% seen once. Material for sequencing was blood. The receptor source for this set is a woman aged 55-70 years with Graves' ophthalmopathy.

The chain is built from TRBV12-3 or TRBV12-4 and TRBJ1-2; D possibly corresponds to TRBD1 (6 bases). This CDR3 has 15 amino acids. V gave up 2 bases and J gave up 0 bases, with 10 bases separating them. Written as DNA, the CDR3 is TGTGCCAGCAGTTTACGAGGGACACCTAACTATGGCTACACCTTC. Amino acids: CASSLRGTPNYGYTF.

The chain joins TRBV18 to TRBJ2-1; TRBD1 matches 10 bases. Germline trimming cut 4 bases from V and 7 bases from J; bases unmatched to any gene: 4. The CDR3 runs to 14 residues. Germline lookup yields CDR1 KGHSH and CDR2 LQKENI. Written as DNA, the CDR3 is TGTGCCAGCTCACTCGGACAGGGGGAGAATGAGCAGTTCTTC. Its translation is CASSLGQGENEQFF.

V is TRBV29-1 and J is TRBJ1-6; TRBD1 matches at 7 bases. The CDR3 contains 14 residues. Germline assignment: CDR1 SQVTM and CDR2 ANQGSEA. The V and J ends lost 5 bases and 7 bases, in that order; junction bases with no gene match: 8. CDR3 in DNA: TGCAGCGTTCGGGGGGGGGACAGCAATTCACCCCTCCACTTT. It codes for CSVRGGDSNSPLHF.

This clonotype came up a few times. V gene TRBV4-3 combines with J gene TRBJ2-3, with 8 nucleotides matching TRBD2. CDR1 LGHNA and CDR2 YSLEER come from the germline V gene. The CDR3 consists of 18 residues. V lost 4 bases and J lost 0; bases outside the gene matches: 12. CDR3 DNA sequence: TGCGCCAGCAGCCCCGGCGGGGGGCGGGGGTTAAGCACAGATACGCAGTATTTT. Its translation is CASSPGGGRGLSTDTQYF.

This clonotype was counted ten times or more. This chain joins TRBV5-1 and TRBJ2-3, with TRBD1 matching 10 bases. Germline CDR1 reads SGHRS; CDR2 reads YFSETQ. The junction had 10 bases not matched to a gene; V was cut back by 0 bases and J by 9 bases. This CDR3 region has 16 residues. CDR3 sequence (DNA): TGCGCCAGCAGCTTGGCGGGGGACAGGGGCCTAAGAACGCAGTATTTT. It translates to CASSLAGDRGLRTQYF.

This clonotype was counted once. This chain links TRBV5-8 with TRBJ1-1; D is undetermined. Germline assignment: CDR1 SGHTS and CDR2 YDEGEE. There are 12 residues in the CDR3. V lost 0 bases, J lost 13 bases, and 13 bases lay in between. The CDR3 region is CASSLERGKVFF. In nucleotides, the CDR3 is TGTGCCAGCAGCTTGGAGCGGGGTAAAGTTTTCTTT.

This clonotype was observed a few times. The gene calls are TRBV19 and TRBJ1-2; D ambiguous. The CDR3 is made up of 13 amino acids. Germline CDR1 reads LNHDA; CDR2 reads SQIVND (reference sequence). V was shortened by 5 bases and J by 4 bases, with 11 bases between the two germline ends. CDR3 nucleotide sequence: TGTGCCAGTAGTCAAAGGGATGGCTATGGCTACACCTTC. Its translation is CASSQRDGYGYTF. Looking up the rest from reference TRBV19 and TRBJ1-2 gives the full variable domain: DGGITQSPKYLFRKEGQNVTLSCEQNLNHDAMYWYRQDPGQGLRLIYYSQIVNDFQKGDIAEGYSVSREKKESFPLTVTSAQKNPTAFYLCASSQRDGYGYTFGSGTRLTVV.

At least ten counts were recorded for this clonotype. The chain couples TRBV2 to TRBJ1-1; no clear D gene. Per the germline V gene, CDR1 is SNHLY and CDR2 is FYNNEI. V lost 4 bases to trimming and J lost 6 bases, with 12 bases between them. This CDR3 region has 13 residues. The CDR3 sequence is CASSALILAEAFF. The CDR3, as DNA: TGTGCCAGCAGTGCTTTGATTCTAGCTGAAGCTTTCTTT.

There are many counts of this clonotype. J is TRBJ2-1 and V is TRBV7-3; D might be TRBD1 (7 bases). The V end was cut by 3 bases, the J end by 5 bases, with 11 bases between. Germline V gene data show CDR1 as SGHTA and CDR2 as FQGTGA. The CDR3 totals 14 residues. The CDR3 spells CASSFSGGNNEQFF. DNA of the CDR3: TGTGCCAGCAGCTTTTCAGGGGGGAACAATGAGCAGTTCTTC.

This clonotype showed up many times. The chain is built from TRBV16 and TRBJ2-2; 8 bases line up with TRBD1. The CDR3 has 19 residues. Germline values: CDR1 KGHSY, CDR2 FQNENV. The trim removed 4 bases at V and 3 bases at J, leaving 16 bases unmatched. The CDR3 nucleotides are TGTGCCAGCAGCCTCCACAATCTACGGCAGGGGGCGGACACCGGGGAGCTGTTTTTT. Amino acids: CASSLHNLRQGADTGELFF.

This clonotype was recorded at least ten times. This chain uses TRBV20-1 with TRBJ2-3; tentative D call: TRBD2 (5 bases). The V end lost 5 bases, the J end lost 6 bases, and 21 bases lay between the germline ends. Germline V CDR1 and CDR2: DFQATT, SNEGSKA (reference sequence). The CDR3 is made up of 15 amino acids. CDR3 sequence: CSAHTPGLQVDTQYF. CDR3 nucleotide sequence: TGCAGTGCTCACACGCCTGGACTGCAAGTCGATACGCAGTATTTT.

Written as DNA, the CDR3 is TGTGCCAGCAGCTTTCCGGGACACGGGGGGAGGGCAGATACGCAGTATTTT. Residues: CASSFPGHGGRADTQYF. This sequence joins TRBV2 and TRBJ2-3; D possibly corresponds to TRBD2 (7 bases). This CDR3 spans 17 amino acids. The V and J ends lost 6 bases and 4 bases respectively, with 23 bases between them. In germline, CDR1 is SNHLY, CDR2 FYNNEI.

At least ten counts were recorded for this clonotype. The chain joins TRBV20-1 to TRBJ1-2; weak D call: TRBD1 (6 bases). The CDR3 consists of 15 residues. CDR1 is DFQATT and CDR2 is SNEGSKA in the germline V gene (reference sequence). V was cut by 6 bases and J by 4 bases, with 21 bases left in between. CDR3 DNA sequence: TGCAGTGCCACATTGGGGGGGGCCGGAGGCTATGGCTACACCTTC. Translating it yields CSATLGGAGGYGYTF.

Details on this clonotype: It may be a read error: a sequence one base away is much more abundant. The chain employs TRBV27 and TRBJ2-7, with 10 positions matching TRBD2. CDR1 is MNHEY and CDR2 is SMNVEV in the germline V gene (reference sequence). This CDR3 contains 14 residues. This CDR3 is CAGRKAGGPHEQYF. The CDR3 DNA sequence: TGTGCCGGCAGGAAAGCGGGGGGGCCCCACGAGCAGTACTTC.